The source of this T cell receptor (beta chain) is a study of CD8 T cells in ankylosing spondylitis. The study's findings and limits: According to the report, clones linked to the disease were significantly enriched in matched synovial fluid samples taken from ankylosing spondylitis patients.

This CDR3 is 15 amino acids long. V gave up 4 bases and J gave up 0 bases, with 13 bases separating them. Germline CDR1 SGHAT, CDR2 FQNNGV. Notes on this clonotype: The antigen is undetermined.

TCRdb redid the calling of the 5' RACE reads with MiXCR, one entry per CDR3 protein. In the table there are more than 100,000 distinct CDR3 sequences, approximately 10% of which are singletons. V usage is TRBV11-2 and J usage is TRBJ2-7; unclear D gene. The TCR sequence derives from a female donor with ankylosing spondylitis or in good health (not recorded which). Sample: blood, either unsorted or a sorted T cell fraction (not recorded which). CDR3 DNA: TGTGCCAGCAGCTCGCTTCGCCGGAGCTCCTACGAGCAGTACTTC. Protein product: CASSSLRRSSYEQYF.